Detailed here is one TCR beta chain. The antigen is not known. From germline, CDR1 is SQVTM and CDR2 ANQGSEA. CDR3 length: 14 residues. V was clipped by 1 base and J by 6 bases, with 16 bases between them. The PCR used 60 Vbeta and 13 Jbeta primers. Clones were read by immunoSEQ multiplex PCR, and TCRdb kept only the in-frame ones, dropping some. Of 200,000 to 250,000 clones listed, over 65% were seen once; the top ten hold around 2.9%. This specimen belongs to a study of cytomegalovirus exposure and HLA in healthy donors. Overall study results and limits: Per a prior analysis, the majority of TCR beta V segments were productive roughly 87% or roughly 30% of the time.

V gene TRBV29-1 combines with J gene TRBJ2-7; D is possibly TRBD2 (6 bases). The sequenced sample was PBMCs. The TCR originated in a woman in her sixties or seventies in good health and CMV-seropositive. In DNA form, the CDR3 reads TGCAGCGTTGAAGGGGTAGGGAGGTCGGCCGAGCAGTACTTC. It specifies CSVEGVGRSAEQYF.